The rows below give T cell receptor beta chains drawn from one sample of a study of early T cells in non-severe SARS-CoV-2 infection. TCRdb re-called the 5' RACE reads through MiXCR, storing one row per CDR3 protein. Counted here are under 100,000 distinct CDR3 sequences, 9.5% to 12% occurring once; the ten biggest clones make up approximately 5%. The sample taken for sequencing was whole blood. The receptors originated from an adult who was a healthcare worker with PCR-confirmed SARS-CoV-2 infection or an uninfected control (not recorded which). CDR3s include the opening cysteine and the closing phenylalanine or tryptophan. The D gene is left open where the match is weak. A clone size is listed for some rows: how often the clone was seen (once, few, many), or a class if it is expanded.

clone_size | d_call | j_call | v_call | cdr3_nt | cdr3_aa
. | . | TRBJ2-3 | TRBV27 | TGTGCCAGCAGTTCCCCAGGGCGGGCAGGGGATACGCAGTATTTT | CASSSPGRAGDTQYF
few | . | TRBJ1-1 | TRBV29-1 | TGCAGCGTTGTACCAGACTGGACGGGAACTGAAGCTTTCTTT | CSVVPDWTGTEAFF
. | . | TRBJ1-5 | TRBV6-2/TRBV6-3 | TGTGCCAGCAGTCCCATGGGCAGGGAGGGCAATCAGCCCCAGCATTTT | CASSPMGREGNQPQHF
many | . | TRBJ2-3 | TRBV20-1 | TGCAGTGCTGCCCACACAGATACGCAGTATTTT | CSAAHTDTQYF
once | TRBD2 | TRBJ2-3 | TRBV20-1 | TGCAGTGCCCGGCGGCGGGAGATGGATACGCAGTATTTT | CSARRREMDTQYF
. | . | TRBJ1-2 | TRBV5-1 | TGCGCCAGCAGCAATACAGGGACCTGGAATGGCTACACCTTC | CASSNTGTWNGYTF
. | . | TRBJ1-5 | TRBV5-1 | TGCGCCAGCAGCACGGGTGACGGGCAGCCCCAGCATTTT | CASSTGDGQPQHF
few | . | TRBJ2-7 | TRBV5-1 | TGCGCCAGCAGCTTGAACGGGGAGCAGTACTTC | CASSLNGEQYF
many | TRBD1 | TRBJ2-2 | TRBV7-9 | TGTGCCACCAGCTTAGACTTCAGGGGGCGTCGGGTCACCGGGGAGCTGTTTTTT | CATSLDFRGRRVTGELFF
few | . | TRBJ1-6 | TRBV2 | TGTGCCAGCAGTGACGATTATGGCTATAATTCACCCCTCCACTTT | CASSDDYGYNSPLHF
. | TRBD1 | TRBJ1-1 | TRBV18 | TGTGCCAGCTCACCACCCCTGGGGCAGGGGGCAGTAGCTTTCTTT | CASSPPLGQGAVAFF
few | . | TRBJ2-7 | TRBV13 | TGTGCCAGCAGCTTAGGCGTAAGGGGTTCCGAGCAGTACTTC | CASSLGVRGSEQYF
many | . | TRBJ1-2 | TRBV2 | TGTGCCAGCAGTGCTCTCCTCCCAGGGTGGGACTATGGCTACACCTTC | CASSALLPGWDYGYTF
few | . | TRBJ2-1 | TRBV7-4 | TGTGCCAGCAGCTTAGGTCCCTCTGGGGGCGAAAAGAATGAGCAGTTCTTC | CASSLGPSGGEKNEQFF
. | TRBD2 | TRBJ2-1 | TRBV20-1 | TGCAGTGCTAGCCCGACGCTAACTAGCGGGGGGGCTAATGAGCAGTTCTTC | CSASPTLTSGGANEQFF
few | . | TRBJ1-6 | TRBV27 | TGTGCCAGCAGCCTCCTATCCCCCGATTCACCCCTCCACTTT | CASSLLSPDSPLHF
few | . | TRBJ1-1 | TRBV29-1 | TGCAGCGTTGTTATAGGTTTTAACACTGAAGCTTTCTTT | CSVVIGFNTEAFF
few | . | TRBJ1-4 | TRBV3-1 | TGTGCCAGCAGCCAGAAGGGGGGAAAACTGTTTTTT | CASSQKGGKLFF
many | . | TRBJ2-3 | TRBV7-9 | TGTGCCAGTAGTGGAGATACGCAGTATTTT | CASSGDTQYF
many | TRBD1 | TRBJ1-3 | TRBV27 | TGTGCCAGCAGTTTTGACAGGGGGGACACCATATATTTT | CASSFDRGDTIYF
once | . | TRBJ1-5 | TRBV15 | TGTGCCACCAGCAGAGATTTCAATCAGCCCCAGCATTTT | CATSRDFNQPQHF
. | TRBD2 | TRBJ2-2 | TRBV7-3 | TGTGCCAGCAGCTTAACTAGCGGGGGGCGTCGCACCGGGGAGCTGTTTTTT | CASSLTSGGRRTGELFF
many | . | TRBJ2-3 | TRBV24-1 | TGTGCCACCAGTGATTTCCCAGGAGATACGCAGTATTTT | CATSDFPGDTQYF
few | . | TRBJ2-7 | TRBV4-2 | TGTGCCAGCAGCCAAGAAGGCGGGTCAGGCGAGCAGTACTTC | CASSQEGGSGEQYF
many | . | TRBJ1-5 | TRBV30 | TGTGCCTGGACAGGGGATGATAATCAGCCCCAGCATTTT | CAWTGDDNQPQHF
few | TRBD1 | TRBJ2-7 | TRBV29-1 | TGCAGCGTGGTGACAGGGAACTCCTACGAGCAGTACTTC | CSVVTGNSYEQYF
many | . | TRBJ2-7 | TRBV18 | TGTGCCAGCAGCCAAGGCTACGAGCAGTACTTC | CASSQGYEQYF
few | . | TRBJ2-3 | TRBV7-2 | TGTGCCAGCAGCTCCCGAGGAACAGATACGCAGTATTTT | CASSSRGTDTQYF
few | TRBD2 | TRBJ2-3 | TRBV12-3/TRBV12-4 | TGTGCCAGCAGCGGGGGGAGCACAGATACGCAGTATTTT | CASSGGSTDTQYF
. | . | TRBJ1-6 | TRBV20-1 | TGCAGTGCCCCCTTCGCAGGGAGGGTCAATTCACCCCTCCACTTT | CSAPFAGRVNSPLHF
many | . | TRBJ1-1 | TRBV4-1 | TGCGCCAGCAGCCAACCGGGACGGACTTTGAACACTGAAGCTTTCTTT | CASSQPGRTLNTEAFF
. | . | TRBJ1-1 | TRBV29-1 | TGCAGCGTGCTTACGAACACTGAAGCTTTCTTT | CSVLTNTEAFF
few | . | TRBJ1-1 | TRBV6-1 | TGTGCCAGCAGTGATGGACGGACTGAAGCTTTCTTT | CASSDGRTEAFF
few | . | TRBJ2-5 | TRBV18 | TGTGCCAGCTCACCACTTAAGGAGACCCAGTACTTC | CASSPLKETQYF
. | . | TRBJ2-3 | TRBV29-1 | TGCAGCGAAGGCGACGGTTTGACTACGCAGTATTTT | CSEGDGLTTQYF
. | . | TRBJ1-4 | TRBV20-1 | TGCAGTGCTAGTACAGGTTGGAGCACGGAAAAACTGTTTTTT | CSASTGWSTEKLFF
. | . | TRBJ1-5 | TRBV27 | TGTGCCAGCAGTTTATTTTCTCGGGGGCCCAATCAGCCCCAGCATTTT | CASSLFSRGPNQPQHF
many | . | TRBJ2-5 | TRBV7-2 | TGTGCCAGCAGCTTAGCGGCGGTCAGACAAGAGACCCAGTACTTC | CASSLAAVRQETQYF
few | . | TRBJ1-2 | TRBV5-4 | TGTGCCAGCAGCTTGAGGGGGGCCAACTATGGCTACACCTTC | CASSLRGANYGYTF
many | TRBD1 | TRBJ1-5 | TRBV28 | TGTGCCAGCAGTTTATATTCGGGACAGCGCAATCAGCCCCAGCATTTT | CASSLYSGQRNQPQHF
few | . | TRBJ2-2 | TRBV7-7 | TGTGCTAGCAGCTTACAGTTGACCGGGGAGCTGTTTTTT | CASSLQLTGELFF
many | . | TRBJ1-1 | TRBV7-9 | TGTGCCAGCAGCGTCCCCAAGGGAACTGAAGCTTTCTTT | CASSVPKGTEAFF
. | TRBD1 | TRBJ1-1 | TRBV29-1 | TGCAGCGGCACTATACAGGGGGGCACTGAAGCTTTCTTT | CSGTIQGGTEAFF
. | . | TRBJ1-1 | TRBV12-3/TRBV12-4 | TGTGCCAGCAGTCGGTTGAACCCGGGCACTGAAGCTTTCTTT | CASSRLNPGTEAFF
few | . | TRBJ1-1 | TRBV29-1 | TGCAGCGTTGTGCAGGGTGAAGCTTTCTTT | CSVVQGEAFF
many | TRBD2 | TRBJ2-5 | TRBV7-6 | TGTGCCAGCAGCTTACTAGCGGGGCCTCAAGAGACCCAGTACTTC | CASSLLAGPQETQYF